A single sample is the source of the 22 T cell receptor beta chains below, sequenced in a study of T cell responses to AZD1222 COVID-19 vaccine (dated by TCRdb to the early 2020s). Library preparation used the immunoSEQ multiplex PCR assay. This is the immuneACCESS table as TCRdb keeps it, with only in-frame sequences that have V and J called. A part of the clones is gone; compared with another copy, unresolved V genes explain less than half, and the rest is unexplained. Here the sample has roughly 190,000 clones; 85% to 95% occur a single time. Around 3.8% of the sample goes to the ten largest clones. This specimen's time point label, interpreted: baseline before first vaccination. The sequencing here drew on peripheral blood, taken on day 0 of AZD1222 vaccination. These receptor sequences come from an adult in good health.

V gene TRBV9 combines with J gene TRBJ1-6; 9 nucleotides match TRBD1. CDR3 length: 15 residues. The ends lost 4 bases at V and 10 bases at J; junction bases unmatched: 9. The germline gives CDR1 SGDLS, CDR2 YYNGEE. In DNA form, the CDR3 reads TGTGCCAGCAGCTCTCCAGACAGGGGGGAGTCACCCCTCCACTTT. It is translated as CASSSPDRGESPLHF.

The chain couples TRBV3-1 (or the pseudogene TRBV3-2) to TRBJ2-5; TRBD1 aligns across 10 bases. The CDR3 is made up of 16 amino acids. Germline assignment: CDR1 LGHDT and CDR2 YNNKEL (reference sequence). V lost 3 bases and J lost 6; bases outside the gene matches: 10. The CDR3 bases are TGTGCCAGCAGCCACCGTGGGACAGGGGTGGGAAAGACCCAGTACTTC. Translating it yields CASSHRGTGVGKTQYF.

In this sample, this clone turned up once. CDR3 in DNA: TGTGCCAGCAGCTTTAACAGCTACAATCAGCCCCAGCATTTT. Its protein product is CASSFNSYNQPQHF. The rearrangement uses TRBV12-1 and TRBJ1-5; the D segment call TRBD1 is taken from the table without a DNA check. TRBV12-1 is an annotated pseudogene. This CDR3 spans 14 amino acids.

This clone was detected once. The chain links TRBV23-1 to TRBJ1-1; possible D gene TRBD1, 5 bases. TRBV23-1 is placed among ORFs of uncertain function. The CDR3 sequence is 18 residues long. V lost 0 bases to trimming and J lost 4 bases, with 21 bases between them. The CDR3 DNA reads as TGCGCCAGCAGTCAATCGTGTATATTAGCAGGGAGCGTCACTGAAGCTTTCTTT. It encodes CASSQSCILAGSVTEAFF.

V gene TRBV5-4 combines with J gene TRBJ2-2; 7 bases match TRBD2. J was trimmed by 6 bases and V by 4 bases; bases with no gene match: 12. Germline V gene sequence: CDR1 SGHNT, CDR2 YYREEE (reference sequence). The CDR3 totals 16 residues. CDR3 in DNA: TGTGCCAGCAGCCCCCCCGGGAGGAGATCCCCCGGGGAGCTGTTTTTT. Protein product: CASSPPGRRSPGELFF. Together with reference TRBV5-4 and TRBJ2-2, the CDR3 gives the full variable domain: ETGVTQSPTHLIKTRGQQVTLRCSSQSGHNTVSWYQQALGQGPQFIFQYYREEENGRGNFPPRFSGLQFPNYSSELNVNALELDDSALYLCASSPPGRRSPGELFFGEGSRLTVL.

The V call is TRBV6-5, the J call TRBJ1-1, with a tentative D call TRBD1 (6 bases). This CDR3 is built from 13 residues. Germline V lookup: CDR1 MNHEY, CDR2 SVGAGI. V lost 5 bases and J lost 8, with 15 bases in between. The CDR3 sequence is CASSRTEFKEAFF. Written as DNA, the CDR3 is TGTGCCAGCAGTCGGACAGAGTTTAAGGAAGCTTTCTTT.

The chain joins TRBV18 to TRBJ2-7; 9 bases fit TRBD1. This CDR3 comprises 17 residues. In germline, CDR1 is KGHSH, CDR2 LQKENI. With 3 bases clipped from V and 4 bases from J, the junction kept 13 bases outside the gene matches. Here the CDR3 DNA reads TGTGCCAGCTCACCTCCGGTGACAGGGGGAGTGCGGTACGAGCAGTACTTC. The encoded protein is CASSPPVTGGVRYEQYF.

The V call is TRBV19, the J call TRBJ2-5, with D possibly being TRBD1 or TRBD2 (5 bases each). V was clipped by 1 base and J by 6 bases, with 15 bases between them. Germline V gene lookup returns CDR1 LNHDA and CDR2 SQIVND (reference sequence). CDR3 length: 15 residues. The CDR3 DNA sequence: TGTGCCAGTAGTATAGGGGGCCCGGGGATCCAGACCCAGTACTTC. This encodes CASSIGGPGIQTQYF.

This chain joins TRBV19 and TRBJ1-5, with 9 nucleotides matching TRBD1. CDR1 is LNHDA, CDR2 SQIVND, per germline (reference sequence). The ends lost 9 bases at V and 6 bases at J; junction bases unmatched: 12. This CDR3 is 15 amino acids long. CDR3: CARVDGTGKGQPQHF. The DNA of the CDR3 is TGTGCCAGGGTTGACGGGACAGGGAAAGGTCAGCCCCAGCATTTT.

This rearrangement joins TRBV19 to TRBJ1-5, with D perhaps matching TRBD1 (6 bases). Germline CDR1 LNHDA, CDR2 SQIVND (reference sequence). The CDR3 is 15 residues long. The ends were cut back, 6 bases at V and 2 bases at J, with 14 bases in the middle. The CDR3 bases are TGTGCCAGTAGCCCAGGGGCGGTGGGCAATCAGCCCCAGCATTTT. Residues: CASSPGAVGNQPQHF.

V usage is TRBV11-2 and J usage is TRBJ1-4, with D unclear. The CDR3 is 13 amino acids. CDR1 is SGHAT, CDR2 FQNNGV, per germline. V shed 0 bases and J shed 8 bases, with 7 bases lying between them. The CDR3, as DNA: TGTGCCAGCAGCTTAGACACAAGGGAAAAACTGTTTTTT. Translation: CASSLDTREKLFF.

The rearrangement links TRBV19 to TRBJ2-2, with TRBD1 matching 8 bases. Trimming at V came to 8 bases and at J to 5 bases, leaving 7 bases not matched to a gene. The CDR3 covers 14 residues. Germline V gene lookup returns CDR1 LNHDA and CDR2 SQIVND (reference sequence). The CDR3 region is CASLGTGWTGELFF. The CDR3 DNA sequence: TGTGCCAGTCTCGGGACAGGATGGACCGGGGAGCTGTTTTTT. The complete variable domain, with remaining parts taken from reference TRBV19 and TRBJ2-2, reads DGGITQSPKYLFRKEGQNVTLSCEQNLNHDAMYWYRQDPGQGLRLIYYSQIVNDFQKGDIAEGYSVSREKKESFPLTVTSAQKNPTAFYLCASLGTGWTGELFFGEGSRLTVL.

The V call is TRBV6-5, the J call TRBJ1-6, with TRBD1 identical over 7 bases. With 5 bases clipped from V and 2 bases from J, the junction kept 3 bases outside the gene matches. CDR1 and CDR2 from the germline V gene are MNHEY and SVGAGI. This CDR3 has 15 residues. The DNA for the CDR3 is TGTGCCAGCAGTCAGGGACAGCCCTATAATTCACCCCTCCACTTT. Encoded protein: CASSQGQPYNSPLHF.

CDR3 region: CASSFREAVSYNEQFF. In DNA form, the CDR3 reads TGTGCCAGTAGTTTCAGGGAGGCGGTCTCCTACAATGAGCAGTTCTTC. V usage is TRBV19 and J usage is TRBJ2-1; D perhaps matches TRBD2 (6 bases). Trimming removed 5 bases at V and 0 bases at J, with 14 bases between. The CDR3 consists of 16 residues. Germline assignment: CDR1 LNHDA and CDR2 SQIVND (reference sequence).

This sequence joins TRBV19 and TRBJ1-5; TRBD1 agrees at 8 bases. Germline CDR1 is LNHDA and CDR2 is SQIVND (reference sequence). CDR3 length equals 16 residues. The junction had 17 bases not matched to a gene; V was cut back by 9 bases and J by 7 bases. This CDR3 reads CASSTIRQGRNQPQHF. CDR3 bases: TGTGCCAGCAGCACCATCCGACAGGGGCGGAACCAGCCCCAGCATTTT.

This sequence joins TRBV5-3 and TRBJ2-1, with 13 bases fitting TRBD2. TRBV5-3 is an ORF for which the function is uncertain. V shed 3 bases, J shed 8 bases, and the junction held 2 bases outside the gene matches. This CDR3 has 14 residues. The CDR3 sequence is CARSSGLAGHEQFF. In nucleotides, the CDR3 is TGTGCCAGAAGCTCGGGACTAGCGGGGCATGAGCAGTTCTTC.

About this clone itself: Other nucleotide sequences from this sample produce the same CDR3. The chain joins TRBV29-1 to TRBJ1-1; no clear D. This CDR3 has 11 amino acids. CDR1 and CDR2 (germline): SQVTM, ANQGSEA. The germline V and J ends were trimmed by 6 bases and 2 bases, with 7 bases remaining between them. CDR3 protein: CSVSLNTEAFF. The DNA for the CDR3 is TGCAGCGTAAGCTTAAACACTGAAGCTTTCTTT.

The genes are TRBV6-5 and TRBJ1-2; 10 nucleotides match TRBD1. The CDR3 contains 15 residues. Looked up from germline, CDR1 is MNHEY and CDR2 is SVGAGI. With V trimmed by 4 bases and J by 6 bases, 8 bases remained unmatched. This chain's CDR3 is CASSFVGTGAHGYTF. The CDR3 DNA reads as TGTGCCAGCAGTTTTGTTGGGACAGGGGCTCATGGCTACACCTTC.

J is TRBJ1-4 and V is TRBV25-1; 7 nucleotides match TRBD1. V shed 10 bases and J 8 bases; nucleotides not matched to a gene: 10. CDR1 is MGHDK, CDR2 SYGVNS, per germline. The CDR3 is 13 amino acids. The CDR3 DNA follows: TGTGCCAACCGACTTGACAGGGAGGAAAAACTGTTTTTT. Amino acids: CANRLDREEKLFF.

The V gene is TRBV5-1, the J gene TRBJ1-1; no firm D call. The CDR3 consists of 14 residues. CDR1 is SGHRS and CDR2 is YFSETQ in the germline V gene. Trimming removed 6 bases from V and 1 base from J, with 13 bases in between. DNA for the CDR3: TGCGCCAGCACCTTAGGTACGTCGAACACTGAAGCTTTCTTT. This sequence encodes CASTLGTSNTEAFF.

The chain combines TRBV14 with TRBJ1-1, with D possibly TRBD1 on 6 matching bases. V lost 1 base to trimming and J lost 4 bases, with 10 bases between them. Germline CDR1 and CDR2: SGHDN and FVKESK. The CDR3 spans 14 residues. The chain's CDR3 is CASSQAQGLTEAFF. DNA for the CDR3: TGTGCCAGCAGCCAAGCGCAGGGGCTCACTGAAGCTTTCTTT.

CDR3 residues: CASSPPGLLYNEQFF. The CDR3 DNA reads as TGTGCCAGCTCACCACCGGGACTTCTATACAATGAGCAGTTCTTC. The chain links TRBV18 to TRBJ2-1; TRBD2 might be the D (6 bases). Germline V lookup: CDR1 KGHSH, CDR2 LQKENI. V was clipped by 0 bases and J by 4 bases, with 10 bases between them. There are 15 residues in the CDR3.